These 10 T cell receptor beta chains came from one sample sequenced in a study of cytomegalovirus exposure and HLA in healthy donors. Researchers ran the PCR with 60 Vbeta and 13 Jbeta primers. The data were produced by immunoSEQ multiplex PCR, yet TCRdb's version contains in-frame clones alone and is incomplete. The sample records about 160,000 clones, 70% to 80% being singletons. The source material was PBMCs. These receptors were collected from a man between 25 and 39 years old in good health and CMV-seronegative.

The chain combines TRBV5-6 with TRBJ2-7; a weak D match, TRBD2 (6 bases). The CDR3 loop spans 16 amino acids. V dropped 3 bases and J dropped 0 bases, with 16 bases sitting between them. CDR1 is SGHDT and CDR2 is YYEEEE in the germline V gene. The CDR3 coding sequence is TGTGCCAGCAGCTCCACCGGCGGGACCCGCTCCTACGAGCAGTACTTC. Translating it yields CASSSTGGTRSYEQYF.

The sample holds a few counts of this clone. The chain recombines TRBV19 with TRBJ2-7; 13 bases line up with TRBD2. Germline values: CDR1 LNHDA, CDR2 SQIVND (reference sequence). With V trimmed by 0 bases and J by 4 bases, 3 bases remained unmatched. This CDR3 is 16 amino acids long. CDR3: CASSIDGGLAGYEQYF. The CDR3 region has the DNA TGTGCCAGTAGTATAGATGGGGGACTAGCGGGGTACGAGCAGTACTTC.

The CDR3 is CATSTNRGLPYEQYF. The CDR3, as DNA: TGTGCCACCAGCACCAACAGGGGGCTACCCTACGAGCAGTACTTC. This chain connects TRBV15 to TRBJ2-7; TRBD1 aligns across 9 bases. CDR3 length equals 15 residues. V trimming: 4 bases; J trimming: 2 bases; junction bases outside the gene matches: 6. The germline V gene encodes CDR1 LNHNV and CDR2 YYDKDF (reference sequence).

J is TRBJ2-3 and V is TRBV11-2, with D possibly being TRBD1 (6 bases). Trimming stripped 2 bases from V and 4 bases from J, with 13 bases between. The CDR3 is 15 amino acids. The germline gives CDR1 SGHAT, CDR2 FQNNGV. The CDR3 nucleotides are TGTGCCAGCAGCTTACACACAGGGTATCCAGATACGCAGTATTTT. Protein sequence: CASSLHTGYPDTQYF.

The V and J genes are TRBV5-1 and TRBJ2-1; a weak D match, TRBD1 (5 bases). Germline-derived CDR1 and CDR2 are SGHRS and YFSETQ. Trimming cost V 7 bases and J 7 bases, with 18 bases left between them. The CDR3 totals 14 residues. The CDR3 nucleotides are TGCGCCAGCTGCTGGTCCAGCGCAGGGAATGAGCAGTTCTTC. The encoded protein is CASCWSSAGNEQFF.

The chain joins TRBV7-9 to TRBJ2-5, with 7 bases that match TRBD1. This CDR3 is 13 amino acids long. The germline V gene has CDR1 SEHNR and CDR2 FQNEAQ (reference sequence). V lost 6 bases to trimming and J lost 5 bases; unmatched junction nucleotides: 6. The CDR3 DNA follows: TGTGCCAGCAGAAGACAGGGTTCCGAGACCCAGTACTTC. It encodes CASRRQGSETQYF.

The V gene is TRBV7-2, the J gene TRBJ2-7, with D unresolved. This CDR3 has 15 amino acids. V shed 5 bases and J shed 2 bases, with 16 bases lying between them. Germline assignment: CDR1 SGHTA and CDR2 FQGNSA. The CDR3 loop reads CASSPLSYQTYEQYF. The CDR3 nucleotides read TGTGCCAGCAGCCCCCTGTCCTACCAAACCTACGAGCAGTACTTC. Combining the CDR3 with reference TRBV7-2 and TRBJ2-7 gives the whole variable domain GAGVSQSPSNKVTEKGKDVELRCDPISGHTALYWYRQSLGQGLEFLIYFQGNSAPDKSGLPSDRFSAERTGGSVSTLTIQRTQQEDSAVYLCASSPLSYQTYEQYFGPGTRLTVT.

This chain connects TRBV11-1 to TRBJ2-3; 10 bases agree with TRBD2. The CDR3 has 14 residues. J was trimmed by 6 bases and V by 3 bases; bases with no gene match: 3. CDR1 SGHAT and CDR2 FQDESV come from the germline V gene (reference sequence). CDR3 nucleotides: TGTGCCAGCAGCTTTAGCGGGGGGTGGGATACGCAGTATTTT. Translating it yields CASSFSGGWDTQYF.

The J gene is TRBJ2-2, the V gene TRBV4-1; D is uncertain. The CDR3 is made up of 13 amino acids. Germline V gives CDR1 MGHRA, CDR2 YSYEKL. V dropped 4 bases and J dropped 8 bases, with 11 bases sitting between them. CDR3 sequence reads: CASSPIDLGELFF. The CDR3 region has the DNA TGCGCCAGCAGCCCAATCGACTTAGGGGAGCTGTTTTTT.

This clone was counted a few times. The V and J genes are TRBV7-2 and TRBJ2-2; D is possibly TRBD1 (6 bases). V dropped 5 bases and J dropped 6 bases, with 16 bases sitting between them. The CDR3 sequence is 15 residues long. Per germline, CDR1 SGHTA and CDR2 FQGNSA. The CDR3 here is CASSPLTGIPGELFF. The CDR3 DNA is TGTGCCAGCAGCCCCCTCACAGGGATCCCCGGGGAGCTGTTTTTT.